The rows below give T cell receptor beta chains drawn from one sample of a study of regulatory T cells in long-lasting Graves disease. Via MiXCR, TCRdb re-called the multiplex PCR reads, giving one row per CDR3 protein. The sample includes roughly 260,000 distinct CDR3 sequences, under 20% of them seen just once. In addition, the sample was reused for a study of T cells in Graves' hyperthyroidism and ophthalmopathy.

Sequenced material: peripheral blood mononuclear cells (PBMCs), taken at new diagnosis, from a patient treated with antithyroid drugs. These receptors came from a woman in her twenties or thirties with Graves disease. Each CDR3 is given with its conserved first and last residue. The D gene is left open where the match is weak. Clone size appears in some rows only: once, few, many, or a class for an expanded clone.

CASSLTRGVRGELFF	TGTGCCAGCAGCCTGACTCGGGGGGTTCGCGGGGAGCTGTTTTTT	many	TRBV11-3	TRBJ2-2	TRBD2
CASSILRGRVGTEAFF	TGTGCCAGTAGTATTTTAAGGGGGCGCGTGGGAACTGAAGCTTTCTTT	.	TRBV19	TRBJ1-1	TRBD1
CASSLGTDNYGYTF	TGTGCCAGCAGCTTAGGAACAGATAACTATGGCTACACCTTC	many	TRBV7-9	TRBJ1-2	.
CASSQVTGELFF	TGTGCCAGCAGCCAGGTCACCGGGGAGCTGTTTTTT	many	TRBV3-1	TRBJ2-2	.
CSATRTVAGRLYEQYF	TGCAGTGCCACCCGAACAGTGGCAGGGCGACTCTACGAGCAGTACTTC	many	TRBV20-1	TRBJ2-7	.
CASSVSPGQDYEQYF	TGTGCCAGCAGTGTGTCTCCGGGACAGGACTACGAGCAGTACTTC	many	TRBV6-1	TRBJ2-7	TRBD1
CASSSTFNQPQHF	TGTGCCAGCAGTAGTACGTTCAATCAGCCCCAGCATTTT	.	TRBV6-1	TRBJ1-5	.
CASSSPHPWSAVRGGSYEQYF	TGTGCCAGCAGCTCCCCTCACCCCTGGTCGGCCGTTCGGGGGGGTTCCTACGAGCAGTACTTC	many	TRBV12-3/TRBV12-4	TRBJ2-7	TRBD2
CSARAYTRSGTQYF	TGCAGTGCTAGAGCCTACACTAGGAGCGGAACGCAGTATTTT	many	TRBV20-1	TRBJ2-3	.
CASSTGIYNSPLHF	TGTGCCAGCAGTACAGGAATCTATAATTCACCCCTCCACTTT	many	TRBV27	TRBJ1-6	.
CASSLAGGPRDTQYF	TGCGCCAGCAGCTTAGCGGGGGGGCCTCGAGATACGCAGTATTTT	many	TRBV5-1	TRBJ2-3	TRBD2
CASSYAGASSYNEQFF	TGTGCCAGCAGTTACGCGGGGGCCAGCTCCTACAATGAGCAGTTCTTC	many	TRBV6-2/TRBV6-3	TRBJ2-1	.
CASSSGGGFTDTQYF	TGTGCCAGCTCTTCCGGGGGCGGCTTCACAGATACGCAGTATTTT	.	TRBV19	TRBJ2-3	.
CASSLAGEPTANEQFF	TGTGCCAGCAGCCTAGCGGGGGAGCCAACGGCTAATGAGCAGTTCTTC	many	TRBV7-2	TRBJ2-1	TRBD2
CASSFGGARDTQYF	TGTGCCAGCAGCTTCGGGGGGGCAAGAGATACGCAGTATTTT	many	TRBV7-2	TRBJ2-3	TRBD2
CSAGRQGSGRYTF	TGCAGTGCTGGGCGGCAGGGGTCAGGCCGCTACACCTTC	many	TRBV20-1	TRBJ1-2	.
CATIEDSRTDTQYF	TGTGCCACAATAGAAGACAGCCGCACAGATACGCAGTATTTT	.	TRBV10-3	TRBJ2-3	.
CASSFASGGNMNTEAFF	TGCGCCAGCAGCTTTGCTTCGGGGGGCAACATGAACACTGAAGCTTTCTTT	many	TRBV5-1	TRBJ1-1	.
CSGQFDNSPLHF	TGCAGCGGACAGTTTGATAATTCACCCCTCCACTTT	many	TRBV29-1	TRBJ1-6	.